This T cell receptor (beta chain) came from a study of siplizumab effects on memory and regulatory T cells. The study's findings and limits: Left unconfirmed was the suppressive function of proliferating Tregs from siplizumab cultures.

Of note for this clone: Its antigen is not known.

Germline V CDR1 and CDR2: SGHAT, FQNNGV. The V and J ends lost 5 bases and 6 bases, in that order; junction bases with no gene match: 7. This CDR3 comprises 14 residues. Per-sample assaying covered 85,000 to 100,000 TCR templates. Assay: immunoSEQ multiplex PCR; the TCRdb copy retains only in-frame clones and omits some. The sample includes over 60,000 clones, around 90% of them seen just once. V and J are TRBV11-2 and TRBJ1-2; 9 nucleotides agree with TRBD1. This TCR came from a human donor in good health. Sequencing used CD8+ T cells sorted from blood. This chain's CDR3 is CASSRPGTGNGYTF. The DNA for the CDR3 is TGTGCCAGCAGCCGTCCCGGGACAGGGAATGGCTACACCTTC.